The entry that follows covers one T cell receptor beta chain sequence. Authors' data handling: Amplification of reference gene primers was used by the study to estimate nucleated cell counts. Here immunoSEQ multiplex PCR was the method, and the copy in TCRdb shows in-frame clones only, minus some. The V and J calls and clone size were taken over from that table, and D and trimming were inferred from the DNA. The sample lists approximately 35,000 clones, about 82% occurring once. This entry is derived from a study of blood T cell repertoires in COVID-19. The wider study: Both acute and convalescent COVID-19 samples were obtained from the United States, Italy and Spain. From T cells, B-cell-depleted T cells, or PBMCs came the material, which was cDNA or gDNA.

The CDR3 is 13 amino acids. Germline V gives CDR1 MDHEN, CDR2 SYDVKM. The V gene lost 6 bases and the J gene lost 3 bases, with 9 bases spanning the gap. Sequencing input: peripheral blood. The rearrangement links TRBV28 to TRBJ2-1; weak D call: TRBD2 (5 bases). The source is a man aged 55-75 years with active COVID-19. CDR3 loop: CASSPRVYNEQFF. CDR3 sequence (DNA): TGTGCCAGCAGCCCGAGGGTCTACAATGAGCAGTTCTTC.